This T cell receptor beta chain stems from a study of response to subunit inactivated influenza vaccine. Each CDR3 protein is one row after TCRdb ran MiXCR on the RT-PCR reads. The sample includes about 520,000 distinct CDR3 sequences, less than 7.5% of them seen just once. The CDR3 has 17 amino acids. CDR1 and CDR2 from the germline V gene are MNHEY and SMNVEV (reference sequence). Trimming removed 6 bases from V and 4 bases from J; junction bases left unmatched: 12. V is TRBV27 and J is TRBJ2-6; 7 bases are a match to TRBD1. The sequence derives from a man aged 50 to 69 who received an inactivated influenza vaccine. The source material was PBMCs from blood, sampled less than 25 months after vaccination. In nucleotides, the CDR3 is TGTGCCAGCAGCAAGGGACAGCCTGGGGTCGGGGCCAACGTCCTGACTTTC. Its protein product is CASSKGQPGVGANVLTF.